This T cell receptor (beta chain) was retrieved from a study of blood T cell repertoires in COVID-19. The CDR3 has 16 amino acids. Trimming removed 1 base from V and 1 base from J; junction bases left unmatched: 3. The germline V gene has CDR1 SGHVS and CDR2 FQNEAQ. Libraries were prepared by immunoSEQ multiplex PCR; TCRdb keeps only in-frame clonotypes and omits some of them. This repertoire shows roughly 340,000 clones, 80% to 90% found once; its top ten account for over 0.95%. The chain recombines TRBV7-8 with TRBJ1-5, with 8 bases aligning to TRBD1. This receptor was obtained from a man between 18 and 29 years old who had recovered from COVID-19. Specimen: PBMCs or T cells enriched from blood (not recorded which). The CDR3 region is CASSLVRGQSNQPQHF. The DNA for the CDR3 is TGTGCCAGCAGCTTAGTCAGGGGGCAAAGCAATCAGCCCCAGCATTTT.